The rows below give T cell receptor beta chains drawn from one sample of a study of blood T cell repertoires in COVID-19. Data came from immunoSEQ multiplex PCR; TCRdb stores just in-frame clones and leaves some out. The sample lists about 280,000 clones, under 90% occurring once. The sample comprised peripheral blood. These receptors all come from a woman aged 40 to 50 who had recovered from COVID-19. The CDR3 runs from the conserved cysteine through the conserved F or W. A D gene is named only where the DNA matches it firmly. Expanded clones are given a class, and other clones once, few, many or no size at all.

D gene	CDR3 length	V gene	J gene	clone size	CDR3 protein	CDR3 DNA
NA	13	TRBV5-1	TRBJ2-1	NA	CASSLSLNNEQFF	TGCGCCAGCAGCTTGAGTCTAAACAATGAGCAGTTCTTC
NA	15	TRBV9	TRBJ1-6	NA	CASSPRQADNSPLHF	TGTGCCAGCAGCCCCCGACAGGCTGATAATTCACCCCTCCACTTT
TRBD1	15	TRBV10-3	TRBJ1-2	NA	CAISESGQGIYGYTF	TGTGCCATCAGTGAGTCGGGACAGGGAATCTATGGCTACACCTTC
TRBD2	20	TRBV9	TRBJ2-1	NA	CASSPPGGLAGGPTYNEQFF	TGTGCCAGCAGCCCACCCGGGGGACTAGCGGGAGGGCCGACCTACAATGAGCAGTTCTTC
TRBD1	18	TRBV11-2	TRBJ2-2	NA	CASSFSGQGILRSGELFF	TGTGCCAGCAGCTTTTCCGGACAGGGGATATTACGGAGCGGGGAGCTGTTTTTT
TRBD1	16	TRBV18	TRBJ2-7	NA	CASSPYAIDRGYEQYF	TGTGCCAGCTCACCCTATGCTATCGACAGGGGCTACGAGCAGTACTTC
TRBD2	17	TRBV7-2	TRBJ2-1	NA	CASSLGGWREGYNEQFF	TGTGCCAGCAGCTTAGGAGGTTGGCGGGAGGGGTACAATGAGCAGTTCTTC
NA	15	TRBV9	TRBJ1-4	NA	CASSVLGADNEKLFF	TGTGCCAGCAGCGTACTGGGGGCAGATAATGAAAAACTGTTTTTT
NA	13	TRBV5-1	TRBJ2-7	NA	CASSFERSYEQYF	TGCGCCAGCAGCTTCGAGCGGAGCTACGAGCAGTACTTC
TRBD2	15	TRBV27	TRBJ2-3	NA	CASSPLAGAADTQYF	TGTGCCAGCAGTCCCCTAGCGGGAGCCGCAGATACGCAGTATTTT
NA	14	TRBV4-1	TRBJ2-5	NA	CASSRISTGRTQYF	TGCGCCAGCAGCCGTATATCGACAGGCCGGACCCAGTACTTC
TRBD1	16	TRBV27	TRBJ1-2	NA	CASSSRTGGPQGGYTF	TGTGCCAGCAGTTCACGGACAGGGGGCCCGCAGGGAGGCTACACCTTC
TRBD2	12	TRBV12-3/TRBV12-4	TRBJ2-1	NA	CASSPGLAGEFF	TGTGCCAGCAGCCCCGGACTAGCGGGAGAGTTCTTC
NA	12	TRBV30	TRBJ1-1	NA	CAWSPSRGEAFF	TGTGCCTGGAGTCCCTCCCGCGGGGAAGCTTTCTTT
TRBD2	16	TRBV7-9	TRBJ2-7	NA	CASSLVTSGMMYEQYF	TGTGCCAGCAGCTTAGTAACTAGCGGGATGATGTACGAGCAGTACTTC
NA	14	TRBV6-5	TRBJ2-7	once	CASSLTLSSYEQYF	TGTGCCAGCAGTCTAACTTTGAGCTCCTACGAGCAGTACTTC
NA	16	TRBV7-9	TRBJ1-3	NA	CASSLGAGHSGNTIYF	TGTGCCAGCAGCTTAGGGGCAGGCCACTCTGGAAACACCATATATTTT
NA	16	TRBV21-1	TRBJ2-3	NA	CASSDGTSGRIDTQYF	TGTGCCAGCAGCGACGGGACTAGCGGGAGGATAGATACGCAGTATTTT
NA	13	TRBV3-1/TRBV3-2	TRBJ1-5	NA	CASSPQGNQPQHF	TGTGCCAGCAGCCCACAGGGTAATCAGCCCCAGCATTTT
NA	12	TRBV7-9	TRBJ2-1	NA	CASSLGSYEQFF	TGTGCCAGCAGCTTAGGTTCCTATGAGCAGTTCTTC